These T cell receptor beta chains were read from a single sample in a study of shared clonotypes between healthy human individuals. Profiled with immunoSEQ multiplex PCR; TCRdb holds only in-frame clones, not every one. The sample consists of nearly 750,000 clones, roughly two thirds of them appearing once. The sequenced sample consisted of memory CD4+ T cells sorted from blood. These receptors all stem from a woman aged 25 to 39 in good health. The CDR3 runs from the conserved cysteine through the conserved F or W. The order of the fields is D gene, clone size, J gene, V gene, CDR3 protein, CDR3 DNA. D genes are given only for firm matches. Some rows have no size entry. The others give once, few or many, or a class for an expanded clone.

d_gene: .
abundance: .
j_gene: TRBJ2-2
v_gene: TRBV27
CDR3aa: CASSLGYSPRVGELFF
CDR3nt: TGTGCCAGCAGTTTGGGTTACAGCCCCCGTGTCGGGGAGCTGTTTTTT

d_gene: .
abundance: many
j_gene: TRBJ2-1
v_gene: TRBV10-3
CDR3aa: CAISESMARLGDEQFF
CDR3nt: TGTGCCATCAGTGAGTCGATGGCCAGACTAGGGGATGAGCAGTTCTTC

d_gene: .
abundance: .
j_gene: TRBJ2-5
v_gene: TRBV27
CDR3aa: CASSLYRGWETQYF
CDR3nt: TGTGCCAGCAGTTTATATCGGGGCTGGGAGACCCAGTACTTC

d_gene: TRBD1
abundance: .
j_gene: TRBJ2-2
v_gene: TRBV5-4
CDR3aa: CASSSRGQGVSGELFF
CDR3nt: TGTGCCAGCAGCTCACGGGGACAGGGGGTCTCGGGGGAGCTGTTTTTT

d_gene: TRBD2
abundance: .
j_gene: TRBJ2-1
v_gene: TRBV6-6
CDR3aa: CASSAGTSGGNNEQFF
CDR3nt: TGTGCCAGCAGCGCCGGGACTAGCGGGGGAAACAATGAGCAGTTCTTC

d_gene: TRBD2
abundance: .
j_gene: TRBJ2-7
v_gene: TRBV13
CDR3aa: CASSAEGGSNHEQYF
CDR3nt: TGTGCCAGCAGCGCCGAGGGCGGGAGTAACCACGAGCAGTACTTC

d_gene: TRBD1
abundance: .
j_gene: TRBJ1-2
v_gene: TRBV18
CDR3aa: CASSPSAPGQGNYGYTF
CDR3nt: TGTGCCAGCTCACCATCGGCTCCGGGACAGGGGAACTATGGCTACACCTTC

d_gene: .
abundance: .
j_gene: TRBJ1-1
v_gene: TRBV6-1
CDR3aa: CASSDPNVRANTEAFF
CDR3nt: TGTGCCAGCAGTGATCCGAACGTTAGGGCGAACACTGAAGCTTTCTTT

d_gene: .
abundance: .
j_gene: TRBJ2-2
v_gene: TRBV4-2
CDR3aa: CASSQVFGTGELFF
CDR3nt: TGTGCCAGCAGCCAAGTTTTTGGGACCGGGGAGCTGTTTTTT

d_gene: TRBD1
abundance: few
j_gene: TRBJ1-2
v_gene: TRBV11-2
CDR3aa: CASSLGGQGRNGYTF
CDR3nt: TGTGCCAGCAGCTTAGGGGGACAGGGAAGAAATGGCTACACCTTC

d_gene: TRBD1
abundance: .
j_gene: TRBJ2-7
v_gene: TRBV6-1
CDR3aa: CASSEQTGTEQYF
CDR3nt: TGTGCCAGCAGTGAGCAGACAGGGACCGAGCAGTACTTC

d_gene: .
abundance: .
j_gene: TRBJ2-1
v_gene: TRBV27
CDR3aa: CASGSPSRPSSYNEQFF
CDR3nt: TGTGCCAGCGGATCCCCTTCGCGGCCCAGCTCCTACAATGAGCAGTTCTTC

d_gene: .
abundance: .
j_gene: TRBJ1-1
v_gene: TRBV6-4
CDR3aa: CASSYRPGARAEAFF
CDR3nt: TGTGCCAGCAGTTACCGGCCCGGGGCGCGGGCTGAAGCTTTCTTT

d_gene: TRBD1
abundance: .
j_gene: TRBJ1-2
v_gene: TRBV10-3
CDR3aa: CAISVGTAQYGYTF
CDR3nt: TGTGCCATCAGTGTAGGGACAGCTCAGTATGGCTACACCTTC

d_gene: .
abundance: .
j_gene: TRBJ1-3
v_gene: TRBV7-9
CDR3aa: CASSLSLRGTIYF
CDR3nt: TGTGCCAGCAGCTTAAGTTTGAGGGGCACCATATATTTT

d_gene: TRBD2
abundance: .
j_gene: TRBJ2-7
v_gene: TRBV7-9
CDR3aa: CASSTQGTSGEQYF
CDR3nt: TGTGCCAGCAGCACCCAGGGGACTAGCGGCGAGCAGTACTTC

d_gene: .
abundance: .
j_gene: TRBJ1-2
v_gene: TRBV19
CDR3aa: CASNGANYGYTF
CDR3nt: TGTGCCAGTAACGGGGCTAACTATGGCTACACCTTC

d_gene: TRBD1
abundance: .
j_gene: TRBJ2-5
v_gene: TRBV18
CDR3aa: CASSPGTVQETQYF
CDR3nt: TGTGCCAGCTCACCTGGGACAGTCCAAGAGACCCAGTACTTC

d_gene: .
abundance: few
j_gene: TRBJ2-3
v_gene: TRBV7-2
CDR3aa: CASSVQLDTQYF
CDR3nt: TGTGCCAGCAGCGTACAGTTGGATACGCAGTATTTT

d_gene: .
abundance: .
j_gene: TRBJ2-3
v_gene: TRBV11-2
CDR3aa: CASSPFGLALSADTQYF
CDR3nt: TGTGCCAGCAGCCCCTTCGGGCTAGCCCTCTCCGCAGATACGCAGTATTTT

d_gene: .
abundance: few
j_gene: TRBJ2-2
v_gene: TRBV28
CDR3aa: CASSLSGSYTGELFF
CDR3nt: TGTGCCAGCAGTTTATCCGGGAGCTACACCGGGGAGCTGTTTTTT

d_gene: .
abundance: many
j_gene: TRBJ1-3
v_gene: TRBV14
CDR3aa: CASSQDFGLGVNTIYF
CDR3nt: TGTGCCAGCAGCCAAGACTTCGGCCTAGGGGTGAACACCATATATTTT

d_gene: .
abundance: .
j_gene: TRBJ2-1
v_gene: TRBV7-9
CDR3aa: CASSPGNEQFF
CDR3nt: TGTGCCAGCAGCCCAGGGAATGAGCAGTTCTTC

d_gene: TRBD1
abundance: .
j_gene: TRBJ2-2
v_gene: TRBV27
CDR3aa: CASTGLGGLATGELFF
CDR3nt: TGTGCCAGCACGGGGCTAGGGGGCCTCGCCACCGGGGAGCTGTTTTTT

d_gene: .
abundance: few
j_gene: TRBJ2-4
v_gene: TRBV25-1
CDR3aa: CASRSGPPKNIQYF
CDR3nt: TGTGCCAGCAGGTCGGGACCGCCTAAAAACATTCAGTACTTC

d_gene: TRBD2
abundance: .
j_gene: TRBJ2-4
v_gene: TRBV7-2
CDR3aa: CASSSRLAGAKNIQYF
CDR3nt: TGTGCCAGCAGCTCTCGACTAGCGGGAGCCAAAAACATTCAGTACTTC

d_gene: .
abundance: .
j_gene: TRBJ1-5
v_gene: TRBV27
CDR3aa: CASSPWTNQPQHF
CDR3nt: TGTGCCAGCAGCCCCTGGACAAATCAGCCCCAGCATTTT

d_gene: .
abundance: .
j_gene: TRBJ2-3
v_gene: TRBV19
CDR3aa: CASSPSKWADTQYF
CDR3nt: TGTGCCAGTAGCCCCTCGAAGTGGGCAGATACGCAGTATTTT

d_gene: TRBD2
abundance: .
j_gene: TRBJ2-2
v_gene: TRBV7-9
CDR3aa: CASSLRTSGSGTGELFF
CDR3nt: TGTGCCAGCAGCTTAAGGACTAGCGGGAGTGGAACCGGGGAGCTGTTTTTT

d_gene: .
abundance: .
j_gene: TRBJ2-1
v_gene: TRBV6-1
CDR3aa: CASSIRDNNEQFF
CDR3nt: TGTGCCAGCAGCATCCGGGACAACAATGAGCAGTTCTTC

d_gene: TRBD2
abundance: .
j_gene: TRBJ2-3
v_gene: TRBV19
CDR3aa: CASSTWTSGRDTDTQYF
CDR3nt: TGTGCCAGTAGTACCTGGACTAGCGGGAGGGACACAGATACGCAGTATTTT

d_gene: .
abundance: .
j_gene: TRBJ1-3
v_gene: TRBV5-4
CDR3aa: CASSHPGHSSGNTIYF
CDR3nt: TGTGCCAGCAGCCACCCAGGACACAGCTCTGGAAACACCATATATTTT

d_gene: .
abundance: .
j_gene: TRBJ1-2
v_gene: TRBV28
CDR3aa: CASVDSYYGYTF
CDR3nt: TGTGCCAGCGTCGATAGCTACTATGGCTACACCTTC

d_gene: TRBD1
abundance: few
j_gene: TRBJ1-5
v_gene: TRBV18
CDR3aa: CASSPETGAAQPQHF
CDR3nt: TGTGCCAGCTCCCCTGAGACAGGGGCGGCTCAGCCCCAGCATTTT

d_gene: .
abundance: .
j_gene: TRBJ1-2
v_gene: TRBV18
CDR3aa: CASSPTQYTNYGYTF
CDR3nt: TGTGCCAGCTCACCGACCCAATACACTAACTATGGCTACACCTTC

d_gene: TRBD2
abundance: few
j_gene: TRBJ2-1
v_gene: TRBV14
CDR3aa: CASSRPGLAGKNEQFF
CDR3nt: TGTGCCAGCAGCCGACCGGGACTAGCGGGAAAGAATGAGCAGTTCTTC

d_gene: .
abundance: .
j_gene: TRBJ2-5
v_gene: TRBV18
CDR3aa: CASSLSYSQETQYF
CDR3nt: TGTGCCAGCTCACTAAGCTACAGCCAAGAGACCCAGTACTTC

d_gene: TRBD1
abundance: .
j_gene: TRBJ2-7
v_gene: TRBV25-1
CDR3aa: CASSEDRVLEQYF
CDR3nt: TGTGCCAGCAGTGAGGACAGGGTTCTCGAGCAGTACTTC

d_gene: TRBD2
abundance: .
j_gene: TRBJ2-3
v_gene: TRBV19
CDR3aa: CASSIKRDSSTDTQYF
CDR3nt: TGTGCCAGTAGTATTAAGCGGGACTCTAGCACAGATACGCAGTATTTT

d_gene: TRBD2
abundance: .
j_gene: TRBJ2-6
v_gene: TRBV6-1
CDR3aa: CASSEKGLTSGSDVLTF
CDR3nt: TGTGCCAGCAGTGAAAAGGGGTTAACTAGCGGCTCAGACGTCCTGACTTTC

d_gene: .
abundance: many
j_gene: TRBJ1-1
v_gene: TRBV4-1
CDR3aa: CASSLLQGNTEAFF
CDR3nt: TGCGCCAGCAGCCTATTACAGGGGAACACTGAAGCTTTCTTT

d_gene: .
abundance: .
j_gene: TRBJ2-5
v_gene: TRBV5-1
CDR3aa: CASSLGDRDTQETQYF
CDR3nt: TGCGCCAGCAGCTTGGGGGACCGGGACACCCAAGAGACCCAGTACTTC

d_gene: TRBD2
abundance: .
j_gene: TRBJ2-5
v_gene: TRBV11-2
CDR3aa: CASTRWASGLYQETQYF
CDR3nt: TGTGCCAGCACCCGGTGGGCTAGCGGATTGTACCAAGAGACCCAGTACTTC

d_gene: .
abundance: .
j_gene: TRBJ2-3
v_gene: TRBV27
CDR3aa: CASSLRPTDTQYF
CDR3nt: TGTGCCAGCAGTTTAAGACCCACAGATACGCAGTATTTT

d_gene: .
abundance: once
j_gene: TRBJ2-1
v_gene: TRBV6-5
CDR3aa: CASSYGGSGLRNEQFF
CDR3nt: TGTGCCAGCAGTTACGGGGGAAGCGGACTACGCAATGAGCAGTTCTTC

d_gene: .
abundance: .
j_gene: TRBJ1-2
v_gene: TRBV7-2
CDR3aa: CASSLNRDSNYGYTF
CDR3nt: TGTGCCAGCAGCTTAAACAGAGACTCTAACTATGGCTACACCTTC

d_gene: .
abundance: .
j_gene: TRBJ1-1
v_gene: TRBV28
CDR3aa: CASRDWRETEAFF
CDR3nt: TGTGCCAGCCGGGACTGGAGGGAGACTGAAGCTTTCTTT

d_gene: TRBD1
abundance: once
j_gene: TRBJ2-7
v_gene: TRBV28
CDR3aa: CASSTGTGEQYF
CDR3nt: TGTGCCAGCAGTACCGGGACAGGGGAGCAGTACTTC

d_gene: .
abundance: .
j_gene: TRBJ2-1
v_gene: TRBV2
CDR3aa: CASSGAALSVNEQFF
CDR3nt: TGTGCCAGCAGTGGAGCCGCCCTAAGCGTAAATGAGCAGTTCTTC

d_gene: TRBD2
abundance: once
j_gene: TRBJ2-1
v_gene: TRBV29-1
CDR3aa: CSVRRAGVVNEQFF
CDR3nt: TGCAGCGTTCGCCGAGCGGGAGTAGTCAATGAGCAGTTCTTC

d_gene: .
abundance: .
j_gene: TRBJ2-7
v_gene: TRBV19
CDR3aa: CAAQVGASTTYEQYF
CDR3nt: TGTGCCGCCCAAGTCGGGGCTTCCACCACCTACGAGCAGTACTTC

d_gene: .
abundance: .
j_gene: TRBJ1-5
v_gene: TRBV28
CDR3aa: CASSLTRQQPQHF
CDR3nt: TGTGCCAGCAGTTTGACGAGACAGCAGCCCCAGCATTTT

d_gene: TRBD2
abundance: once
j_gene: TRBJ2-5
v_gene: TRBV5-1
CDR3aa: CASSSRTSGQETQYF
CDR3nt: TGCGCCAGCAGCTCGCGGACTAGCGGCCAAGAGACCCAGTACTTC

d_gene: TRBD2
abundance: .
j_gene: TRBJ2-5
v_gene: TRBV5-1
CDR3aa: CASSLAGLAGGMIQETQYF
CDR3nt: TGCGCCAGCAGCTTGGCGGGACTAGCGGGAGGGATGATCCAAGAGACCCAGTACTTC

d_gene: .
abundance: .
j_gene: TRBJ2-7
v_gene: TRBV4-2
CDR3aa: CASSQERGWPSYEQYF
CDR3nt: TGTGCCAGCAGCCAAGAGAGGGGGTGGCCAAGCTACGAGCAGTACTTC

d_gene: TRBD2
abundance: .
j_gene: TRBJ2-2
v_gene: TRBV11-3
CDR3aa: CASSGGSYTGELFF
CDR3nt: TGTGCCAGCAGCGGCGGGAGTTACACCGGGGAGCTGTTTTTT

d_gene: .
abundance: .
j_gene: TRBJ2-2
v_gene: TRBV5-6
CDR3aa: CASSLGGTGELFF
CDR3nt: TGTGCCAGCAGCTTAGGGGGAACCGGGGAGCTGTTTTTT

d_gene: .
abundance: few
j_gene: TRBJ2-7
v_gene: TRBV7-9
CDR3aa: CASSRSAGEFSSPYEQYF
CDR3nt: TGTGCCAGCAGCCGTTCGGCAGGGGAATTTTCGTCTCCCTACGAGCAGTACTTC

d_gene: .
abundance: .
j_gene: TRBJ2-3
v_gene: TRBV2
CDR3aa: CASSARAARDTQYF
CDR3nt: TGTGCCAGCAGTGCCCGAGCGGCTCGGGATACGCAGTATTTT

d_gene: .
abundance: few
j_gene: TRBJ1-1
v_gene: TRBV27
CDR3aa: CASSEGQFGDTEAFF
CDR3nt: TGTGCCAGCAGTGAGGGGCAATTTGGGGACACTGAAGCTTTCTTT